This T cell receptor beta chain was identified during a study of CD8+ T cells in alopecia areata. Background on the study: Treated patients were dosed with oral tofacitinib, taking 5 to 10 mg twice daily. The duration of tofacitinib was 6 to 18 months, with 6 months off drug afterward. Study findings and constraints: Scalp lesions, especially in alopecia totalis/universalis, had higher clonality than normal scalp. With patients, TCR sharing proved less clear than in mice, a difference possibly related to HLA.

Points on this clone: What it binds is not known.

After isolation, RNA underwent reverse transcription to generate cDNA as the sequencing template. Clones were read by immunoSEQ multiplex PCR, and TCRdb kept only the in-frame ones, dropping some. The table lists 100,000 to 150,000 clones, around 60% of them singletons. Germline V lookup: CDR1 SEHNR, CDR2 FQNEAQ (reference sequence). CDR3 length: 14 residues. Trimming at V came to 3 bases and at J to 5 bases, leaving 3 bases not matched to a gene. The V call is TRBV7-9, the J call TRBJ1-5, with TRBD1 identical over 8 bases. The material was CD4+ T cells sorted from blood, obtained at week 0. The receptor was derived from a human donor with alopecia areata. The CDR3 loop reads CASSFGQGHQPQHF. The CDR3 bases are TGTGCCAGCAGCTTCGGACAGGGACATCAGCCCCAGCATTTT.